The 32 T cell receptor beta chains given below trace back to one sample, sequenced in a study of cytomegalovirus exposure and HLA in healthy donors. PCR was performed using 60 Vbeta and 13 Jbeta primers. Some clones are missing from TCRdb's copy, which holds only in-frame ones; the method was immunoSEQ multiplex PCR. The sample shows over 85,000 clones, under 75% of them seen only once. Sequencing input: PBMCs. These receptors all stem from a female donor in good health and CMV-seronegative.

The J gene is TRBJ1-2, the V gene TRBV7-6, with TRBD1 matching over 7 bases. Trimming removed 1 base from V and 8 bases from J; junction bases left unmatched: 10. This CDR3 has 15 residues. The germline CDR1 and CDR2 sequences are SGHVS and FNYEAQ. CDR3 sequence reads: CASSLGTTAGGGYTF. In DNA form, the CDR3 reads TGTGCCAGCAGCTTAGGGACAACCGCAGGGGGAGGCTACACCTTC.

The gene calls are TRBV29-1 and TRBJ2-1, with D unclear. Germline V gene data show CDR1 as SQVTM and CDR2 as ANQGSEA. V lost 5 bases, J lost 0 bases, and 5 bases lay in between. This CDR3 is built from 12 residues. The CDR3 DNA reads as TGCAGCGTTATTAGCTCCTACAATGAGCAGTTCTTC. This gives the protein CSVISSYNEQFF.

This chain joins TRBV5-4 and TRBJ1-1, with 8 bases aligning to TRBD1. Germline V lookup: CDR1 SGHNT, CDR2 YYREEE (reference sequence). V was pared by 6 bases and J by 4 bases, with 2 bases of the junction left unmatched. The CDR3 has 12 amino acids. The chain's CDR3 is CASNTGGTEAFF. CDR3 sequence (DNA): TGTGCCAGCAACACAGGGGGCACTGAAGCTTTCTTT.

The gene calls are TRBV29-1 and TRBJ2-3; the D gene is possibly TRBD2 (5 bases). CDR1 SQVTM and CDR2 ANQGSEA come from the germline V gene. V was pared by 5 bases and J by 3 bases, with 12 bases between. CDR3 length equals 13 residues. CDR3 amino acids: CSVRSRGTDTQYF. The CDR3, as DNA: TGCAGCGTTAGGTCACGAGGGACAGATACGCAGTATTTT.

With regard to this clone: This CDR3 is also generated by other DNA sequences in the sample. The chain recombines TRBV6-5 with TRBJ2-7; 7 bases are shared with TRBD2. Trimming at V came to 0 bases and at J to 1 base, leaving 0 bases not matched to a gene. The CDR3 sequence is 14 residues long. Looked up from germline, CDR1 is MNHEY and CDR2 is SVGAGI. CDR3 region: CASSYSGGSYEQYF. The CDR3 nucleotides are TGTGCCAGCAGTTACTCGGGGGGGTCCTACGAGCAGTACTTC.

The rearrangement links TRBV30 to TRBJ2-7; D is possibly TRBD1 (6 bases). Germline V gene sequence: CDR1 GTSNPN, CDR2 SVGIG (reference sequence). V lost 8 bases to trimming and J lost 4 bases, with 18 bases between them. This CDR3 region has 13 residues. The CDR3 DNA is TGTGCCCGCGGCCCCGGGACACTTTACGAGCAGTACTTC. Translated, it gives CARGPGTLYEQYF.

The V and J genes are TRBV5-8 and TRBJ1-1; D is perhaps TRBD1 (6 bases). CDR1 is SGHTS and CDR2 is YDEGEE in the germline V gene. V lost 3 bases and J 1 base, leaving 19 bases between the germline ends. The CDR3 consists of 17 residues. Written as DNA, the CDR3 is TGTGCCAGCAGCTCTTGGGGGGGCCTGGTCGGGAACACTGAAGCTTTCTTT. Translated, it gives CASSSWGGLVGNTEAFF.

V usage is TRBV7-2 and J usage is TRBJ2-3, with D uncertain. Germline V CDR1 and CDR2: SGHTA, FQGNSA. Trimming removed 5 bases at V and 6 bases at J, with 9 bases between. This CDR3 has 12 amino acids. The CDR3 is CASSPPLDTQYF. CDR3 nucleotide sequence: TGTGCCAGCAGCCCCCCCTTGGATACGCAGTATTTT.

The chain uses TRBV10-3 and TRBJ2-1; 8 positions agree with TRBD2. V was clipped by 3 bases and J by 3 bases; unmatched bases: 7. Germline lookup yields CDR1 ENHRY and CDR2 SYGVKD. The CDR3 has 16 amino acids. The CDR3 sequence: CAISDPRGTSYNEQFF. CDR3 DNA sequence: TGTGCCATCAGTGACCCGAGGGGGACTAGCTACAATGAGCAGTTCTTC.

This clone came up once. The chain joins TRBV19 to TRBJ1-1, with TRBD1 as a possible D gene (5 bases). The germline CDR1 and CDR2 sequences are LNHDA and SQIVND (reference sequence). V was shortened by 6 bases and J by 4 bases, with 18 bases between the two germline ends. The CDR3 runs 15 residues. The CDR3 loop reads CASSLTKGRSTEAFF. CDR3 coding DNA: TGTGCCAGTAGCTTGACAAAGGGGCGGAGCACTGAAGCTTTCTTT.

The rearrangement joins TRBV30 to TRBJ1-2; the match to TRBD1 covers 7 bases. The CDR3 runs 12 residues. V shed 8 bases and J 7 bases; nucleotides not matched to a gene: 10. Germline V CDR1 and CDR2: GTSNPN, SVGIG (reference sequence). This CDR3 is CAGTDRASGYTF. For the CDR3, the DNA is TGTGCCGGGACCGACAGGGCGAGTGGCTACACCTTC.

The chain joins TRBV30 to TRBJ2-5, with D perhaps matching TRBD1 (5 bases). V was trimmed by 3 bases and J by 5 bases, leaving 16 bases between them. Per germline, CDR1 GTSNPN and CDR2 SVGIG (reference sequence). The CDR3 has 14 residues. The CDR3 DNA reads TGTGCCTGGAGCAGCTGGGGCCTAGGGGAGACCCAGTACTTC. It yields the protein CAWSSWGLGETQYF.

This clone was found a few times. V gene TRBV7-6 combines with J gene TRBJ2-7, with TRBD2 matching over 10 bases. This CDR3 comprises 17 residues. The germline gives CDR1 SGHVS, CDR2 FNYEAQ. J gave up 0 bases and V 4 bases, and 9 bases lay outside the gene matches. DNA of the CDR3: TGTGCCAGCAGCTCCGTAGCGGGGGGATCGGCCTCCTACGAGCAGTACTTC. Translating it yields CASSSVAGGSASYEQYF.

The V call is TRBV6-5, the J call TRBJ2-6, with D uncertain. V was clipped by 5 bases and J by 1 base, with 3 bases between them. The CDR3 totals 13 residues. Germline CDR1 reads MNHEY; CDR2 reads SVGAGI. CDR3: CASSLSGANVLTF. The CDR3 bases are TGTGCCAGCAGTCTATCTGGGGCCAACGTCCTGACTTTC.

This clone was recorded a few times. The V call is TRBV6-6, the J call TRBJ1-5; no definite D call. CDR3 length equals 13 residues. Germline V lookup: CDR1 MNHNY, CDR2 SVGAGI (reference sequence). Trimming removed 10 bases from V and 2 bases from J, with 12 bases in between. For the CDR3, the DNA is TGTGCCACTAGGTGGGAGGGCAATCAGCCCCAGCATTTT. Amino acids: CATRWEGNQPQHF.

The chain joins TRBV9 to TRBJ2-1, with TRBD2 matching over 7 bases. Germline V CDR1 and CDR2: SGDLS, YYNGEE. V gave up 3 bases and J gave up 9 bases; unmatched junction bases: 12. CDR3 length: 15 amino acids. CDR3 region: CASSAAATSPVEQFF. The CDR3 nucleotides read TGTGCCAGCAGCGCCGCCGCGACTAGCCCGGTTGAGCAGTTCTTC.

This chain uses TRBV4-1 with TRBJ2-2, with 11 positions matching TRBD2. The trim removed 0 bases at V and 2 bases at J, leaving 8 bases unmatched. The CDR3 loop spans 19 amino acids. The germline CDR1 and CDR2 sequences are MGHRA and YSYEKL. The CDR3 sequence: CASSQEAGLAGGNTGELFF. The DNA of the CDR3 is TGCGCCAGCAGCCAAGAAGCTGGGCTAGCGGGAGGAAACACCGGGGAGCTGTTTTTT.

The rearrangement uses TRBV5-1 and TRBJ1-5; 8 bases line up with TRBD1. Unmatched junction bases numbered 7, after V lost 4 bases and J lost 4 bases. In germline, CDR1 is SGHRS, CDR2 YFSETQ. The length of the CDR3 is 15 residues. CDR3 bases: TGCGCCAGCAGCCCCGACAGGGGTGCTAATCAGCCCCAGCATTTT. Its protein is CASSPDRGANQPQHF.

Here the CDR3 reads CASSLSGGRSSYNEQFF. The DNA of the CDR3 is TGTGCCAGCAGTTTATCGGGGGGACGGAGCTCCTACAATGAGCAGTTCTTC. The V gene is TRBV28, the J gene TRBJ2-1, with TRBD2 identical over 7 bases. The CDR3 is 17 residues long. Per the germline V gene, CDR1 is MDHEN and CDR2 is SYDVKM. V dropped 1 base and J dropped 0; count of bases not matched to a gene: 6.

This chain uses TRBV11-3 with TRBJ1-2; TRBD1 agrees at 11 bases. This CDR3 comprises 17 residues. The V segment lost 2 bases and the J segment 0 bases; nucleotides outside the gene matches: 5. From germline, CDR1 is SGHNT and CDR2 YENEEA. As DNA, the CDR3 is TGTGCCAGCAGCTTATATGGGACAGGGGGTTCTAACTATGGCTACACCTTC. It yields the protein CASSLYGTGGSNYGYTF.

The rearrangement uses TRBV5-1 and TRBJ1-2, with 9 positions matching TRBD1. Looked up from germline, CDR1 is SGHRS and CDR2 is YFSETQ. Trimming at V came to 7 bases and at J to 2 bases, leaving 9 bases not matched to a gene. This CDR3 is built from 15 residues. The DNA of the CDR3 is TGCGCCAGCCGACAGGGGGAGTTGTTGAACTATGGCTACACCTTC. Encoded protein: CASRQGELLNYGYTF.

This clone was seen once. The chain links TRBV25-1 to TRBJ2-5; D may be TRBD2 (5 bases). This CDR3 has 14 residues. Germline V gives CDR1 MGHDK, CDR2 SYGVNS. V was trimmed by 3 bases and J by 4 bases, leaving 12 bases between them. The CDR3 DNA reads TGTGCCAGCAGTGATCTGCGGGCCGGAGAGACCCAGTACTTC. Translation gives CASSDLRAGETQYF. The full variable domain, in which reference TRBV25-1 and TRBJ2-5 provide the parts outside the CDR3, is EADIYQTPRYLVIGTGKKITLECSQTMGHDKMYWYQQDPGMELHLIHYSYGVNSTEKGDLSSESTVSRIRTEHFPLTLESARPSHTSQYLCASSDLRAGETQYFGPGTRLLVL.

In this sample, this clone turned up many times. The chain has TRBV6-4 and TRBJ2-6; D might be TRBD1 (6 bases). V was clipped by 4 bases and J by 0 bases, with 13 bases between them. The germline CDR1 and CDR2 sequences are MRHNA and SNTAGT. The CDR3 extends over 17 amino acids. The CDR3 here is CASSAQGGNSGANVLTF. The DNA of the CDR3 is TGTGCCAGCAGTGCACAGGGTGGGAACTCTGGGGCCAACGTCCTGACTTTC.

The chain recombines TRBV18 with TRBJ2-6, with 8 bases lining up with TRBD1. This CDR3 is 14 amino acids long. The V gene end was trimmed by 4 bases and the J gene end by 10 bases; junction bases not matched to a gene: 6. From germline, CDR1 is KGHSH and CDR2 LQKENI. The CDR3 here is CASSQWDRQNVLTF. The DNA for the CDR3 is TGTGCCAGCTCACAATGGGACAGGCAAAACGTCCTGACTTTC.

This clone turned up a few times. This chain links TRBV7-2 with TRBJ1-1; D call uncertain. Germline lookup yields CDR1 SGHTA and CDR2 FQGNSA. This CDR3 is built from 14 residues. V lost 5 bases to trimming and J lost 1 base, with 11 bases between them. The CDR3 reads CASSPDPRNTEAFF. The CDR3 region has the DNA TGTGCCAGCAGCCCCGATCCGCGGAACACTGAAGCTTTCTTT.

The V gene is TRBV14, the J gene TRBJ2-7, with D perhaps matching TRBD2 (5 bases). The CDR3 contains 13 residues. Per the germline V gene, CDR1 is SGHDN and CDR2 is FVKESK. The V end lost 5 bases, the J end lost 0 bases, and 8 bases lay between the germline ends. CDR3: CASSSTSSYEQYF. The DNA for the CDR3 is TGTGCCAGCAGCTCCACTAGCTCCTACGAGCAGTACTTC.

The chain employs TRBV4-2 and TRBJ1-1; 7 bases are shared with TRBD1. V lost 4 bases, J lost 5 bases, and 7 bases stayed unmatched. The CDR3 runs to 14 residues. Germline V gives CDR1 LGHNA, CDR2 YNFKEQ. DNA for the CDR3: TGTGCCAGCAGCCCGCGACAGGGTGGGACTGAAGCTTTCTTT. Its translation is CASSPRQGGTEAFF.

This clone was counted a single time. The CDR3 bases are TGTGCCAGCAGCCAGGGGAAGATGTCTGAGCAGTTCTTC. Translated: CASSQGKMSEQFF. The chain joins TRBV6-1 to TRBJ2-1, with D possibly being TRBD1 (6 bases). From germline, CDR1 is MNHNS and CDR2 SASEGT. The CDR3 runs 13 residues. V gave up 6 bases and J gave up 9 bases, with 15 bases separating them.

This clone came up a few times. The CDR3 bases are TGTGCCAGCGGGGGGGGAGTAACCTATAATTCACCCCTCCACTTT. Its protein product is CASGGGVTYNSPLHF. The chain uses TRBV6-1 and TRBJ1-6, with D perhaps matching TRBD1 (5 bases). CDR3 length equals 15 residues. V lost 8 bases and J lost 2, with 13 bases in between. Germline CDR1 MNHNS, CDR2 SASEGT.

This clone was observed once. This chain joins TRBV4-1 and TRBJ2-5; TRBD1 agrees at 9 bases. The CDR3 has 14 amino acids. V was pared by 4 bases and J by 2 bases, with 2 bases of the junction left unmatched. CDR1 and CDR2 (germline): MGHRA, YSYEKL. This chain's CDR3 is CASSRGQGQETQYF. The CDR3, as DNA: TGCGCCAGCAGCCGAGGACAGGGGCAAGAGACCCAGTACTTC.

The CDR3 DNA reads TGTGCCAGCTATCCCCCGGGGGTGGAGACCCAGTACTTC. Its translation: CASYPPGVETQYF. This chain uses TRBV2 with TRBJ2-5; D might be TRBD2 (6 bases). CDR1 and CDR2 from the germline V gene are SNHLY and FYNNEI. The length of the CDR3 is 13 residues. V lost 8 bases and J lost 5, with 15 bases in between.

This clone was observed a handful of times. The chain uses TRBV9 and TRBJ2-5; D gene uncertain. Germline V gene lookup returns CDR1 SGDLS and CDR2 YYNGEE. The CDR3 contains 15 residues. Trimming left V 2 bases short and J 4 bases short, with 15 bases between. The CDR3 loop reads CASSVGLGPRETQYF. DNA for the CDR3: TGTGCCAGCAGCGTTGGTCTAGGCCCAAGAGAGACCCAGTACTTC.